The 11 T cell receptor beta chains below come from one sample, sequenced in a study of T cell repertoires in cytomegalovirus infection. TCRdb processed the reads anew with MiXCR; each CDR3 protein has one entry. The sample holds 550,000 to 700,000 distinct CDR3 sequences, 40% seen once. These receptors' antigens are unknown. The specimen comprised cultured PBMCs, sampled from culture after CMV antigen stimulation. The receptors were gathered from a human donor in good health (CMV status not recorded). Some clones in this sample may be carry-over from other donors' samples.

J is TRBJ2-3 and V is TRBV5-1; 7 bases are shared with TRBD1. CDR1 SGHRS and CDR2 YFSETQ come from the germline V gene. J gave up 2 bases and V 4 bases, and 4 bases lay outside the gene matches. CDR3 length equals 14 residues. The CDR3, as DNA: TGCGCCAGCAGCCAGGACAGGCCCACAGATACGCAGTATTTT. The encoded protein is CASSQDRPTDTQYF.

CDR3: CASSFSSGGRSGANVLTF. The CDR3 DNA is TGTGCCAGCAGTTTCTCCTCAGGGGGCCGCTCTGGGGCCAACGTCCTGACTTTC. This chain connects TRBV6-2 or TRBV6-3 to TRBJ2-6, with 8 bases fitting TRBD1. This CDR3 has 18 residues. The germline CDR1 and CDR2 sequences are MNHEY and SVGEGT. J was trimmed by 0 bases and V by 4 bases; bases with no gene match: 8.

The chain couples TRBV20-1 to TRBJ2-4, with 14 nucleotides matching TRBD2. The V gene's germline CDR1 is DFQATT and CDR2 SNEGSKA (reference sequence). V lost 6 bases to trimming and J lost 0 bases; unmatched junction nucleotides: 10. The CDR3 spans 18 residues. This CDR3 is CSALRLAGGSLAKNIQYF. In nucleotides, the CDR3 is TGCAGTGCGCTGAGACTAGCGGGGGGGAGCCTAGCCAAAAACATTCAGTACTTC.

In this sample, this clonotype turned up a few times. The chain recombines TRBV6-1 with TRBJ1-5; D not resolved. Germline V lookup: CDR1 MNHNS, CDR2 SASEGT. Trimming removed 2 bases from V and 0 bases from J, with 8 bases in between. The CDR3 is 15 residues long. The CDR3 protein is CASSEYPVSNQPQHF. CDR3 sequence (DNA): TGTGCCAGCAGTGAATATCCGGTTAGCAATCAGCCCCAGCATTTT.

This chain uses TRBV29-1 with TRBJ1-2; 8 positions agree with TRBD1. The length of the CDR3 is 12 residues. J gave up 6 bases and V 6 bases, and 6 bases lay outside the gene matches. Per germline, CDR1 SQVTM and CDR2 ANQGSEA. CDR3 sequence: CSVGQGEDGYTF. CDR3 nucleotides: TGCAGCGTAGGACAGGGAGAAGATGGCTACACCTTC.

V gene TRBV12-3 or TRBV12-4 combines with J gene TRBJ1-5; no clear D gene. Deletions cut 3 bases from V and 7 bases from J, with 7 bases between. There are 12 residues in the CDR3. This CDR3 reads CASSFSEQPQHF. The CDR3 nucleotides are TGTGCCAGCAGTTTTTCGGAGCAGCCCCAGCATTTT.

The CDR3 nucleotides read TGTGCCAGCTCCGAGGGGGGGGCGAGGACCGGGGAGCTGTTTTTT. Protein product: CASSEGGARTGELFF. The chain joins TRBV28 to TRBJ2-2; TRBD2 might be the D (7 bases). The length of the CDR3 is 15 residues. Between the trimmed V and J ends, which lost 8 bases and 5 bases, there was a span of 18 bases. Germline V CDR1 and CDR2: MDHEN, SYDVKM. Based on the CDR3 plus reference TRBV28 and TRBJ2-2, the full variable domain is DVKVTQSSRYLVKRTGEKVFLECVQDMDHENMFWYRQDPGLGLRLIYFSYDVKMKEKGDIPEGYSVSREKKERFSLILESASTNQTSMYLCASSEGGARTGELFFGEGSRLTVL.

The chain joins TRBV12-3 or TRBV12-4 to TRBJ2-5; weak D call: TRBD2 (6 bases). CDR3 length equals 14 residues. V lost 5 bases to trimming and J lost 1 base, with 11 bases between them. The CDR3 DNA follows: TGTGCCAGCAGTGGGGGGACCTTCCAAGAGACCCAGTACTTC. Protein product: CASSGGTFQETQYF.

This clonotype was counted only a few times. The chain carries TRBV7-8 and TRBJ1-5; tentatively, D is TRBD1 (6 bases). CDR3 size: 17 residues. Trimming pared 5 bases from V and 5 bases from J, leaving 22 bases between. Germline loops: CDR1 SGHVS, CDR2 FQNEAQ. CDR3 coding DNA: TGTGCCAGCAGCGAGAGGGGGGGGGTGGTGCCGTATCAGCCCCAGCATTTT. Its translation: CASSERGGVVPYQPQHF.

This clonotype was picked up a small number of times. This chain joins TRBV12-3 or TRBV12-4 and TRBJ1-3; D is ambiguous. This CDR3 has 16 residues. Between the trimmed V and J ends, which lost 3 bases and 0 bases, there was a span of 12 bases. The CDR3 spells CASSFPGRISGNTIYF. As DNA, the CDR3 is TGTGCCAGCAGTTTCCCAGGCCGAATCTCTGGAAACACCATATATTTT.

The chain recombines TRBV3-1 with TRBJ1-1; maybe TRBD1 (5 bases). CDR1 and CDR2 (germline): LGHDT, YNNKEL (reference sequence). The CDR3 totals 17 residues. The germline V and J ends were trimmed by 2 bases and 4 bases, with 20 bases remaining between them. The CDR3 is CASSQSPWGGEGTEAFF. In DNA, the CDR3 is TGTGCCAGCAGCCAAAGCCCCTGGGGAGGGGAGGGCACTGAAGCTTTCTTT. The variable domain in full, completed from reference TRBV3-1 and TRBJ1-1, reads DTAVSQTPKYLVTQMGNDKSIKCEQNLGHDTMYWYKQDSKKFLKIMFSYNNKELIINETVPNRFSPKSPDKAHLNLHINSLELGDSAVYFCASSQSPWGGEGTEAFFGQGTRLTVV.